The sequence of this T cell receptor (beta chain) was determined in a study of control samples from healthy donors and cancer patients. Repertoires were generated with immunoSEQ multiplex PCR, while TCRdb's copy carries only in-frame clones and drops some. The table has approximately 35,000 clones, approximately 93% seen once. In germline, CDR1 is LNHDA, CDR2 SQIVND (reference sequence). The CDR3 totals 16 residues. The junction had 10 bases not matched to a gene; V was cut back by 6 bases and J by 3 bases. The chain couples TRBV19 to TRBJ1-5, with 8 bases fitting TRBD1. The TCR was taken from a man aged 35 to 55 with colorectal cancer. The material sequenced was PBMCs. The CDR3 protein is CASRQAGGSNNQPQHF. CDR3 nucleotide sequence: TGTGCCAGTAGGCAGGCAGGGGGCTCGAACAATCAGCCCCAGCATTTT.